The next 11 T cell receptor beta chains were all read from a single sample in a study. TCRdb re-called the RT-PCR reads with MiXCR, one entry per CDR3 protein. The repertoire has fewer than 800,000 distinct CDR3 sequences, 14% of them found once; the top ten carry 3.6%. Sequencing used memory CD4+ T cells from blood. These receptors came from a female donor in good health, serving as a healthy control.

V is TRBV5-4 and J is TRBJ2-5; either TRBD1 or TRBD2 may fit D (5 bases each). The CDR3 is 17 residues long. The germline V and J ends were trimmed by 0 bases and 4 bases, with 19 bases remaining between them. The V gene's germline CDR1 is SGHNT and CDR2 YYREEE (reference sequence). The CDR3 loop is CASSLGIAVLGGETQYF. Written as DNA, the CDR3 is TGTGCCAGCAGCTTGGGAATAGCTGTTCTTGGGGGAGAGACCCAGTACTTC. The full variable domain, its missing parts supplied by reference TRBV5-4 and TRBJ2-5, is ETGVTQSPTHLIKTRGQQVTLRCSSQSGHNTVSWYQQALGQGPQFIFQYYREEENGRGNFPPRFSGLQFPNYSSELNVNALELDDSALYLCASSLGIAVLGGETQYFGPGTRLLVL.

This clonotype was recorded a few times. The chain joins TRBV5-6 to TRBJ2-7; 9 bases align to TRBD1. Germline CDR1 reads SGHDT; CDR2 reads YYEEEE. The CDR3 is 16 residues long. Trimming removed 4 bases from V and 3 bases from J; junction bases left unmatched: 11. The CDR3 DNA is TGTGCCAGCAGCGGGGCCGGGACAGGGACTTTCTACGAGCAGTACTTC. Protein: CASSGAGTGTFYEQYF.

This clonotype was counted at least ten times. J is TRBJ2-5 and V is TRBV10-3; 11 nucleotides line up with TRBD2. J gave up 2 bases and V 4 bases, and 3 bases lay outside the gene matches. CDR3 length equals 15 residues. CDR1 and CDR2 (germline): ENHRY, SYGVKD. CDR3 loop: CAISAGTSGQETQYF. The DNA for the CDR3 is TGTGCCATCAGTGCTGGGACTAGCGGTCAAGAGACCCAGTACTTC.

This clonotype was counted at least ten times. This chain uses TRBV15 with TRBJ1-1; D is uncertain. The V and J ends lost 3 bases and 5 bases respectively, with 10 bases between them. The CDR3 runs 13 residues. Germline V CDR1 and CDR2: LNHNV, YYDKDF (reference sequence). CDR3 sequence: CATSRFDRTEAFF. DNA for the CDR3: TGTGCCACCAGCAGGTTCGACCGGACTGAAGCTTTCTTT.

This clonotype was seen repeatedly, ten times or more. The rearrangement joins TRBV20-1 to TRBJ2-1, with D possibly TRBD1 on 6 matching bases. Germline V lookup: CDR1 DFQATT, CDR2 SNEGSKA (reference sequence). The CDR3 loop spans 11 amino acids. V was shortened by 6 bases and J by 10 bases, with 13 bases between the two germline ends. CDR3: CSARDNNEQFF. The DNA of the CDR3 is TGCAGTGCGAGGGACAATAACGAGCAGTTCTTC.

This chain connects TRBV6-1 to TRBJ2-7; 9 positions agree with TRBD1. The V segment lost 6 bases and the J segment 3 bases; nucleotides outside the gene matches: 6. CDR3 length: 14 residues. In germline, CDR1 is MNHNS, CDR2 SASEGT. CDR3 protein: CASSRDRDFYEQYF. Written as DNA, the CDR3 is TGTGCCAGCAGCCGGGACAGGGATTTCTACGAGCAGTACTTC.

This clonotype was observed at least ten times. CDR3 DNA: TGCAGCGTTGGACGAACAGGGGAAGAGACCCAGTACTTC. The encoded protein is CSVGRTGEETQYF. The gene calls are TRBV29-1 and TRBJ2-5, with 7 bases aligning to TRBD1. The V and J ends lost 4 bases and 3 bases, in that order; junction bases with no gene match: 5. The germline gives CDR1 SQVTM, CDR2 ANQGSEA. The CDR3 is made up of 13 amino acids.

This clonotype has just a few counts. J is TRBJ2-7 and V is TRBV20-1; D is unclear. Germline V lookup: CDR1 DFQATT, CDR2 SNEGSKA (reference sequence). V lost 4 bases and J lost 0, with 13 bases in between. CDR3 length: 14 residues. Here the CDR3 reads CSANRIRSSYEQYF. Here the CDR3 DNA reads TGCAGTGCTAACCGGATCCGGTCCTCCTACGAGCAGTACTTC.

As concerns this clonotype: A much more abundant neighbour one base away suggests this may be a read error. The rearrangement links TRBV20-1 to TRBJ2-7; 7 nucleotides agree with TRBD1. The CDR3 is 14 residues long. Germline CDR1 DFQATT, CDR2 SNEGSKA (reference sequence). V lost 1 base, J lost 5 bases, and 8 bases stayed unmatched. CDR3: CSARALGQSHEQYF. The CDR3 nucleotides read TGCAGTGCTAGAGCTCTGGGACAGAGCCACGAGCAGTACTTC.

This clonotype has more than one count but fewer than ten. The V and J genes are TRBV4-3 and TRBJ1-3; unclear D gene. V was cut by 0 bases and J by 0 bases, with 12 bases left in between. Germline values: CDR1 LGHNA, CDR2 YSLEER. The CDR3 spans 17 residues. CDR3 sequence (DNA): TGCGCCAGCAGCCAAGAGCTTCAGGATCCCTCTGGAAACACCATATATTTT. It specifies CASSQELQDPSGNTIYF.

On this clonotype itself: One end of the junction does not line up with germline, which may come from a read error. This chain joins TRBV20-1 and TRBJ2-6; 9 positions match TRBD1. CDR3 size: 15 residues. Germline CDR1 and CDR2: DFQATT and SNEGSKA (reference sequence). DNA for the CDR3: TGCAGTGCCCACGGGACAGGGTCCGGGGCCAACGTCATGACTTTC. This translates into CSAHGTGSGANVMTF.